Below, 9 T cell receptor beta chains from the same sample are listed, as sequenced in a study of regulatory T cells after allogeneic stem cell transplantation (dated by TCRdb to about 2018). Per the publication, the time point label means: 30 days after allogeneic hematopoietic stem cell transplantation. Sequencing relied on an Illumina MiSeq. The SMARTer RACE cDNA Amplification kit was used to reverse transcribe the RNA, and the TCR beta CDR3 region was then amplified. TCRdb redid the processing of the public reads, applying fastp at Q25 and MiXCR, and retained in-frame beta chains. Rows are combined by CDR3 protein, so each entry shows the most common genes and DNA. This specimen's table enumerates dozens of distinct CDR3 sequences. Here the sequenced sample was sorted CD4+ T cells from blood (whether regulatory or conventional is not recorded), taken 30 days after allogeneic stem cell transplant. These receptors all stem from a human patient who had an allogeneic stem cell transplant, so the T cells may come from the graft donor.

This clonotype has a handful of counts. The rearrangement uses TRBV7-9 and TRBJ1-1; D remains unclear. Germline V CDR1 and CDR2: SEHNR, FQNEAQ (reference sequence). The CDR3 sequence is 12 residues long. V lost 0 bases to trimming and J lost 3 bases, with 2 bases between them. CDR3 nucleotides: TGTGCCAGCAGCTTAGCGTACACTGAAGCTTTCTTT. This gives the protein CASSLAYTEAFF. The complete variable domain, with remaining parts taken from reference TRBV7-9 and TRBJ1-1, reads DTGVSQNPRHKITKRGQNVTFRCDPISEHNRLYWYRQTLGQGPEFLTYFQNEAQLEKSRLLSDRFSAERPKGSFSTLEIQRTEQGDSAMYLCASSLAYTEAFFGQGTRLTVV.

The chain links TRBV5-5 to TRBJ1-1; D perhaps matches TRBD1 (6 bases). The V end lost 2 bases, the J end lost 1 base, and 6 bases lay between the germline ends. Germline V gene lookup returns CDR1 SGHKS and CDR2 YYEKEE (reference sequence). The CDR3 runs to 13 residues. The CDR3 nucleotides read TGTGCCAGCAGCTTACAGGGGAACACTGAAGCTTTCTTT. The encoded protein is CASSLQGNTEAFF.

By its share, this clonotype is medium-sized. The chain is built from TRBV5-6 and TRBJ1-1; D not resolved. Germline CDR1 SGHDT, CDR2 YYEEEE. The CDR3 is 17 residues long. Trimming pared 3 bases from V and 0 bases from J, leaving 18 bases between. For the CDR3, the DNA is TGTGCCAGCAGCTCGCTGGAGGGCCTCGCCCTGAACACTGAAGCTTTCTTT. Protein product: CASSSLEGLALNTEAFF.

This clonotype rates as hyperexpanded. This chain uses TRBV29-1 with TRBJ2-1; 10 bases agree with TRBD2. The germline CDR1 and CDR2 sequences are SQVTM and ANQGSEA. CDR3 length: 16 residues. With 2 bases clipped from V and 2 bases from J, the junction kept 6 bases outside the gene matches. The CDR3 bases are TGCAGCGTTGAACTAGCGGGGGAAGGGACCTACAATGAGCAGTTCTTC. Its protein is CSVELAGEGTYNEQFF.

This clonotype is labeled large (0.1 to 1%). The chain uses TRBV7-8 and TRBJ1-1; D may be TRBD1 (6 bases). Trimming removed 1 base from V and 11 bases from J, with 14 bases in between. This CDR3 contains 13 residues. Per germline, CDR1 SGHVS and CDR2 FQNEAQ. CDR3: CASSLGGRLGAFF. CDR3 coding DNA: TGTGCCAGCAGCTTAGGGGGGCGGTTGGGGGCTTTCTTT.

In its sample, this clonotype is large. CDR3 protein: CASSPPGVAKNIQYF. CDR3 nucleotides: TGTGCCAGCAGCCCCCCAGGGGTAGCCAAAAACATTCAGTACTTC. This chain connects TRBV6-5 to TRBJ2-4, with a possible D match to TRBD1 (6 bases). CDR3 length: 15 amino acids. Germline V gene lookup returns CDR1 MNHEY and CDR2 SVGAGI. The ends were cut back, 6 bases at V and 0 bases at J, with 12 bases in the middle.

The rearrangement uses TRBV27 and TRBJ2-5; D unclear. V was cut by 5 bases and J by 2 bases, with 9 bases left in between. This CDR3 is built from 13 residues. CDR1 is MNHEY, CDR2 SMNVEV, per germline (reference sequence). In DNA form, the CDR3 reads TGTGCCAGCAGTGCCGGGCATCAAGAGACCCAGTACTTC. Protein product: CASSAGHQETQYF.

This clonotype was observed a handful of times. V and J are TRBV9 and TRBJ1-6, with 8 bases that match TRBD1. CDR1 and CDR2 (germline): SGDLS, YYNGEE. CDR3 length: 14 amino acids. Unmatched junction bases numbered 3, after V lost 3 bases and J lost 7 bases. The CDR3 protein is CASSATGGNSPLHF. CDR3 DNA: TGTGCCAGCAGCGCAACAGGGGGGAATTCACCCCTCCACTTT.

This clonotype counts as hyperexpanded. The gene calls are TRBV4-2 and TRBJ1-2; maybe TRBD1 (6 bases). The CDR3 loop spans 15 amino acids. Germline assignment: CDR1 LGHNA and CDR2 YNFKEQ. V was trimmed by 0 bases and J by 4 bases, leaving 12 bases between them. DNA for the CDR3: TGTGCCAGCAGCCAAGACCCAGGACAGCCCTATGGCTACACCTTC. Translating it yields CASSQDPGQPYGYTF.